The present TCR beta chain was sequenced within a study of neurological immune-mediated disorders. Noted time point: longitudinal time-point 3. Every sequencing run generated over 180 million TCR-beta sequences from 15-18 subjects. TCRdb re-called the 5' RACE reads with MiXCR, one entry per CDR3 protein. The sample holds around 100,000 distinct CDR3 sequences, about a tenth seen once. Trimming took 5 bases from V and 2 from J; bases not matched to a gene: 13. This CDR3 region has 17 residues. The germline V gene encodes CDR1 SGHTA and CDR2 FQGNSA. There are many counts of this clonotype. The origin of this receptor is a female donor with HTLV-1-associated myelopathy (HAM/TSP). The genes are TRBV7-2 and TRBJ2-5, with 8 bases fitting TRBD2. Specimen: PBMCs. CDR3 nucleotides: TGTGCCAGCAGCCGTTTCCGGGATAGCGGGGAACAAGAGACCCAGTACTTC. It yields the protein CASSRFRDSGEQETQYF.